This T cell receptor beta chain was found in a study of blood T cell dynamics during melanoma immunotherapy. The time point: pre-treatment baseline. Sampling occurred pretreatment (T0) and at week 3 (W3), after cycle one of checkpoint blockade. Study-wide points: It remained unknown if the driving T cell clones were melanoma-specific.

For this clone: Antigen: not known.

The repertoire was sequenced with immunoSEQ multiplex PCR; TCRdb's copy has only in-frame clones and lacks some. The sample yields several thousand clones, around nine tenths seen once. The sequence was collected from a human donor with melanoma. The sample here was cell-free DNA from blood, taken from a patient treated with checkpoint blockade.

CDR3 in DNA: TGTGCCACCAGCAGCACCCTAGCCTCCGAGCAGTACTTC. Translated: CATSSTLASEQYF. The rearrangement uses TRBV15 and TRBJ2-7, with D perhaps matching TRBD2 (5 bases). Trimming removed 3 bases at V and 6 bases at J, with 12 bases between. The CDR3 runs to 13 residues. Germline CDR1 is LNHNV and CDR2 is YYDKDF (reference sequence).